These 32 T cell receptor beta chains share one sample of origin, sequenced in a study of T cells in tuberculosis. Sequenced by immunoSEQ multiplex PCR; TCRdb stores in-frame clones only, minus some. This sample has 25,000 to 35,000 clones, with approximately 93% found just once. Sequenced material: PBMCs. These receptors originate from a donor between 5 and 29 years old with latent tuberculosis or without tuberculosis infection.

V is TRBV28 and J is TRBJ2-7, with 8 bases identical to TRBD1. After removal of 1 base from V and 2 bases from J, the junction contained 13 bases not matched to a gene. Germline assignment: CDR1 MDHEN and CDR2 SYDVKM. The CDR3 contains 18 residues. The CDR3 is CASSLSDRVVGITYEQYF. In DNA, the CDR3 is TGTGCCAGCAGTTTATCGGACAGGGTGGTTGGTATAACCTACGAGCAGTACTTC.

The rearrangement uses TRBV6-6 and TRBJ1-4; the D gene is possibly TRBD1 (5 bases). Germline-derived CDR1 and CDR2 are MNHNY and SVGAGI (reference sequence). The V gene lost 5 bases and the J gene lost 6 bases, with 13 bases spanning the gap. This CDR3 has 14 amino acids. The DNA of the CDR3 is TGTGCCAGCAGTGACGGGGGTTCGCATGAAAAACTGTTTTTT. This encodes CASSDGGSHEKLFF.

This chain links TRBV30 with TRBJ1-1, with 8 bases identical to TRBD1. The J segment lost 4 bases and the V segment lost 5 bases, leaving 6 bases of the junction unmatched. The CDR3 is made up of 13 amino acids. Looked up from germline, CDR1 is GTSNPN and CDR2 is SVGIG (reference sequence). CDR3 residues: CAWSRQGTTEAFF. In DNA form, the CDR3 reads TGTGCCTGGTCTCGACAGGGGACCACTGAAGCTTTCTTT.

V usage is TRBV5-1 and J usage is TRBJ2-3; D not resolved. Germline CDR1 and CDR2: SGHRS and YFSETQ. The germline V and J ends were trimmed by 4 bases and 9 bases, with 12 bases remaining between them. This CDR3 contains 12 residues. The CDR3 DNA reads TGCGCCAGCAGCCTACGCCAATCCACGCAGTATTTT. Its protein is CASSLRQSTQYF. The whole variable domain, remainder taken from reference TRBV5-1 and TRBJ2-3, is KAGVTQTPRYLIKTRGQQVTLSCSPISGHRSVSWYQQTPGQGLQFLFEYFSETQRNKGNFPGRFSGRQFSNSRSEMNVSTLELGDSALYLCASSLRQSTQYFGPGTRLTVL.

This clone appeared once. The CDR3 DNA follows: TGCGCCAGCAGTCGCGGGACCGGGTTAAAGGATACGCAGTATTTT. Translating it yields CASSRGTGLKDTQYF. This chain links TRBV5-1 with TRBJ2-3; TRBD2 is a possible D gene (6 bases). This CDR3 comprises 15 residues. In germline, CDR1 is SGHRS, CDR2 YFSETQ. V was trimmed by 5 bases and J by 6 bases, leaving 19 bases between them.

Here the CDR3 reads CASSFIDRGDQPQHF. CDR3 nucleotide sequence: TGTGCCAGCAGTTTTATAGACAGGGGGGATCAGCCCCAGCATTTT. V gene TRBV28 combines with J gene TRBJ1-5; 9 bases are a match to TRBD1. This CDR3 region has 15 residues. The V segment lost 3 bases and the J segment 5 bases; nucleotides outside the gene matches: 5. Germline CDR1 is MDHEN and CDR2 is SYDVKM.

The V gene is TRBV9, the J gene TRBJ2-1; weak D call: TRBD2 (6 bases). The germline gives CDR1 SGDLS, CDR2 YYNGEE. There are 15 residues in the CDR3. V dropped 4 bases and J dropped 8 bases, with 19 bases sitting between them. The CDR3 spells CASSPRGSPGHEQFF. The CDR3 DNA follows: TGTGCCAGCAGCCCCCGGGGGAGCCCGGGGCATGAGCAGTTCTTC.

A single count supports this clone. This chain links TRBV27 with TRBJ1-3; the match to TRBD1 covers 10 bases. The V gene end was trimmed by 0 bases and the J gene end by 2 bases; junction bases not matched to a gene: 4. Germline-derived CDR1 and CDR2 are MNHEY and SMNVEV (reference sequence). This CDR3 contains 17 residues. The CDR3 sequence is CASSLSGTGAPGNTIYF. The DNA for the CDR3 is TGTGCCAGCAGTTTATCAGGGACAGGGGCCCCTGGAAACACCATATATTTT.

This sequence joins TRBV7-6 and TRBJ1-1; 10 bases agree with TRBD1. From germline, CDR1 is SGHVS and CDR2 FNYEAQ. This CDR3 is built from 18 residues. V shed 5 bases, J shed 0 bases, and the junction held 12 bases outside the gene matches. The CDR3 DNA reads TGTGCCAGCAGCCAACTGGCCGTGGACAGGGGGATGAACACTGAAGCTTTCTTT. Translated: CASSQLAVDRGMNTEAFF.

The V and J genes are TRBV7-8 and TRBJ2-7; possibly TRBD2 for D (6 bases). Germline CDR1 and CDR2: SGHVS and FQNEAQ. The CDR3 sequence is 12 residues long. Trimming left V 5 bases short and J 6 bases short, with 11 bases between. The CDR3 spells CASSRLVLEQYF. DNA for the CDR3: TGTGCCAGCAGCCGACTAGTACTCGAGCAGTACTTC.

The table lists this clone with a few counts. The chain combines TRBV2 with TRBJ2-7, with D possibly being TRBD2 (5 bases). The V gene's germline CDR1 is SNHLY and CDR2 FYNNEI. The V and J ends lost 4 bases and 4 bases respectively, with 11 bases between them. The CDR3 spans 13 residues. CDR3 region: CASSVALAYEQYF. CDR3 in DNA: TGTGCCAGCAGTGTGGCGCTAGCTTACGAGCAGTACTTC.

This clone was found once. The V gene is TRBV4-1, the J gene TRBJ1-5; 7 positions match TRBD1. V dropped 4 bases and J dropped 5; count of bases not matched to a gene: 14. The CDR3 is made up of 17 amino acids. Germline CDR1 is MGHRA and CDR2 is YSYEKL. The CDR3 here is CASSPRTGTASYQPQHF. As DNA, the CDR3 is TGCGCCAGCAGCCCTCGGACCGGGACAGCTTCTTATCAGCCCCAGCATTTT.

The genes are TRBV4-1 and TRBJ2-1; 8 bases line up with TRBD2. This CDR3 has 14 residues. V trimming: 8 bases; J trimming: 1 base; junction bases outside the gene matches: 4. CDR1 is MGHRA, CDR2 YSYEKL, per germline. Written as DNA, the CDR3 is TGCGCCAGCGCCTCTAGCGGGTCCTACAATGAGCAGTTCTTC. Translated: CASASSGSYNEQFF.

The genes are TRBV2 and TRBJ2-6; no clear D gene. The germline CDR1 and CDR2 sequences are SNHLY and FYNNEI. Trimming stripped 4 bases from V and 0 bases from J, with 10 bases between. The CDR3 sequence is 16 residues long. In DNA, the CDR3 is TGTGCCAGCAGTGTCCATACTCCCTCTGGGGCCAACGTCCTGACTTTC. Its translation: CASSVHTPSGANVLTF.

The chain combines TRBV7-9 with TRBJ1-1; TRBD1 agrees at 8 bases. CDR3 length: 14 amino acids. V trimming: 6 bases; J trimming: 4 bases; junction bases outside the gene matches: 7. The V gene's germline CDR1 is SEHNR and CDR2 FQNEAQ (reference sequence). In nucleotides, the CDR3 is TGTGCCAGCAGACTGCAGGGGGCGGGCACTGAAGCTTTCTTT. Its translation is CASRLQGAGTEAFF.

CDR3 sequence: CASSFGGTARWDGYTF. The CDR3 DNA is TGTGCCAGCAGTTTTGGGGGGACAGCTCGGTGGGATGGCTACACCTTC. The chain is built from TRBV28 and TRBJ1-2; 7 nucleotides match TRBD1. Germline V lookup: CDR1 MDHEN, CDR2 SYDVKM. There are 16 residues in the CDR3. The junction had 13 bases not matched to a gene; V was cut back by 3 bases and J by 6 bases.

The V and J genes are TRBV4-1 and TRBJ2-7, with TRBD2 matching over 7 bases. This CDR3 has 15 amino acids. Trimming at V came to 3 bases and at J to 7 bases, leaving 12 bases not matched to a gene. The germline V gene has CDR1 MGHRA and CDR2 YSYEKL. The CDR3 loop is CASSHPSGKGGEQYF. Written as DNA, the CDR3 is TGCGCCAGCAGCCATCCCAGCGGGAAGGGTGGGGAGCAGTACTTC.

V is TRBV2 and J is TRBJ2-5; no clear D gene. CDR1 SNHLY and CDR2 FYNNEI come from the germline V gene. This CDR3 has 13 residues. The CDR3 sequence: CATLVRIQETQYF. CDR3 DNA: TGTGCTACCCTAGTTCGGATACAAGAGACCCAGTACTTC.

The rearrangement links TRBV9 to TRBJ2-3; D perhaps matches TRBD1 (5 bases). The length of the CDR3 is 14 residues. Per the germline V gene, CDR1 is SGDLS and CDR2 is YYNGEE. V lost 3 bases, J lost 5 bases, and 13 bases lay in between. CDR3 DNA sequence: TGTGCCAGCAGCGCATCGGGCAGGGAAGATACGCAGTATTTT. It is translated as CASSASGREDTQYF.

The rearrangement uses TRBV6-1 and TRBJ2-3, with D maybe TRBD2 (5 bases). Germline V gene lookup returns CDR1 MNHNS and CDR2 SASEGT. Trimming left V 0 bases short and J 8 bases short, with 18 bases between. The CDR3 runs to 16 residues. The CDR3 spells CASSEARAGRWGTQYF. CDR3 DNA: TGTGCCAGCAGTGAAGCGCGGGCGGGCCGGTGGGGTACGCAGTATTTT.

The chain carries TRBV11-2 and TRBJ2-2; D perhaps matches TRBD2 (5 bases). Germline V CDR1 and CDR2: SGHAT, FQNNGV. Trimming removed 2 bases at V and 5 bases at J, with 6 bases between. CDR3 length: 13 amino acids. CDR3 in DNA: TGTGCCAGCAGCTTACGGGAAACCGGGGAGCTGTTTTTT. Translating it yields CASSLRETGELFF.

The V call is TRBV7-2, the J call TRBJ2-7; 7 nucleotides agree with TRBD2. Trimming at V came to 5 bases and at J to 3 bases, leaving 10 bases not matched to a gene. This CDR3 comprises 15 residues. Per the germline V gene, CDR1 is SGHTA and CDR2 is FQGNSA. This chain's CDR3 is CASSPVELANYEQYF. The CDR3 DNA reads TGTGCCAGCAGCCCCGTTGAACTAGCGAACTACGAGCAGTACTTC. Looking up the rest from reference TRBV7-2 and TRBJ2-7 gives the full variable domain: GAGVSQSPSNKVTEKGKDVELRCDPISGHTALYWYRQSLGQGLEFLIYFQGNSAPDKSGLPSDRFSAERTGGSVSTLTIQRTQQEDSAVYLCASSPVELANYEQYFGPGTRLTVT.

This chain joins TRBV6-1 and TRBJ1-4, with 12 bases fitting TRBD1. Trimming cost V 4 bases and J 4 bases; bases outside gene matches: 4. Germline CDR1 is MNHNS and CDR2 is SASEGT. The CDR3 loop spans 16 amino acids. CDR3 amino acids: CASSGGTGGNNEKLFF. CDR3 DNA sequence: TGTGCCAGCAGTGGAGGGACAGGGGGCAATAATGAAAAACTGTTTTTT.

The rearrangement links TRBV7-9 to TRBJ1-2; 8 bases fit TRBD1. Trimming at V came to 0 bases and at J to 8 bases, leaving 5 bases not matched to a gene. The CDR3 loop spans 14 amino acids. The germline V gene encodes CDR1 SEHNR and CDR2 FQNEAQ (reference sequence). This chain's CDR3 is CASSLADRGQGYTF. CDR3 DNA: TGTGCCAGCAGCTTAGCTGACAGGGGTCAAGGCTACACCTTC. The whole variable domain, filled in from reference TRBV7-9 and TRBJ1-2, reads DTGVSQNPRHKITKRGQNVTFRCDPISEHNRLYWYRQTLGQGPEFLTYFQNEAQLEKSRLLSDRFSAERPKGSFSTLEIQRTEQGDSAMYLCASSLADRGQGYTFGSGTRLTVV.

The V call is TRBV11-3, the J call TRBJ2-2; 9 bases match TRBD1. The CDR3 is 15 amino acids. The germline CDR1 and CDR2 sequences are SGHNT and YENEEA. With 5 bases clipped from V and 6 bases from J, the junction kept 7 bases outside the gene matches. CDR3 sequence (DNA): TGTGCCAGCAGCCCACAGGGGGCAGGACCCGGGGAGCTGTTTTTT. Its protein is CASSPQGAGPGELFF. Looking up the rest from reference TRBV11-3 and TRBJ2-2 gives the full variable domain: EAGVVQSPRYKIIEKKQPVAFWCNPISGHNTLYWYLQNLGQGPELLIRYENEEAVDDSQLPKDRFSAERLKGVDSTLKIQPAELGDSAVYLCASSPQGAGPGELFFGEGSRLTVL.

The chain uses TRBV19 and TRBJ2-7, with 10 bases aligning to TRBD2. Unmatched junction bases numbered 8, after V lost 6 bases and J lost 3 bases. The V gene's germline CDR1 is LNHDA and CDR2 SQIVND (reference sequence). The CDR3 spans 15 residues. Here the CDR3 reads CASSAVPSGSYEQYF. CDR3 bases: TGTGCCAGTAGCGCGGTCCCTAGCGGGAGCTACGAGCAGTACTTC.

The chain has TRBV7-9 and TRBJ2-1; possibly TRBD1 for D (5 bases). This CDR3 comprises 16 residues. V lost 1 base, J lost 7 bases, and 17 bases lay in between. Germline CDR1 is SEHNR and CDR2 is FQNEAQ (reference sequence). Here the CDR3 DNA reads TGTGCCAGCAGCTTAGAAAAGGGTAGGGGAAGGAATGAGCAGTTCTTC. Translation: CASSLEKGRGRNEQFF.

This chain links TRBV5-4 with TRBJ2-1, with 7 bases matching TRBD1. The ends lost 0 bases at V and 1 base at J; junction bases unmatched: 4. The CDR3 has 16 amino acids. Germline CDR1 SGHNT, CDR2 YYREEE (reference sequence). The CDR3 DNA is TGTGCCAGCAGCTTGGGAACAGGGGAGTCCTACAATGAGCAGTTCTTC. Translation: CASSLGTGESYNEQFF.

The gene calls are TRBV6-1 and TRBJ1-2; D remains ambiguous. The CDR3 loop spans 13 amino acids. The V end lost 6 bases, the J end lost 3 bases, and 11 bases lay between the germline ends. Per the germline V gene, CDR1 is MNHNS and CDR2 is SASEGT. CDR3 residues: CASSLPGHYGYTF. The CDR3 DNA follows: TGTGCCAGCAGCCTGCCGGGTCACTATGGCTACACCTTC.

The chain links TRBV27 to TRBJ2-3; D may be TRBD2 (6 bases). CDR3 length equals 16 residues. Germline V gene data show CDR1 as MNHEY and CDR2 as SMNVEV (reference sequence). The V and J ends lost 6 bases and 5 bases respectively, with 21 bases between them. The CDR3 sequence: CASRGLRPGGIDTQYF. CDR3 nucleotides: TGTGCCAGCAGGGGTCTTAGGCCTGGAGGGATAGATACGCAGTATTTT.

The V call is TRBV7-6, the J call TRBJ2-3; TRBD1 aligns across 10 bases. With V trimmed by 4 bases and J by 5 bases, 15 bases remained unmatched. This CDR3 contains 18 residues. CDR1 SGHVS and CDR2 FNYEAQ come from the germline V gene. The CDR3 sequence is CASSSGRVRQGARDTQYF. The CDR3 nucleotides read TGTGCCAGCAGCTCAGGGCGGGTTAGACAGGGGGCTAGAGATACGCAGTATTTT.

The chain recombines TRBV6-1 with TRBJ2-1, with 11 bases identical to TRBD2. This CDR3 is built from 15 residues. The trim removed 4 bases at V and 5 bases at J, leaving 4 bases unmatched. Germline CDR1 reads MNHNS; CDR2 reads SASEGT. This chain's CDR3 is CASSALAGEDNEQFF. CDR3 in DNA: TGTGCCAGCAGTGCACTAGCGGGAGAGGACAATGAGCAGTTCTTC.